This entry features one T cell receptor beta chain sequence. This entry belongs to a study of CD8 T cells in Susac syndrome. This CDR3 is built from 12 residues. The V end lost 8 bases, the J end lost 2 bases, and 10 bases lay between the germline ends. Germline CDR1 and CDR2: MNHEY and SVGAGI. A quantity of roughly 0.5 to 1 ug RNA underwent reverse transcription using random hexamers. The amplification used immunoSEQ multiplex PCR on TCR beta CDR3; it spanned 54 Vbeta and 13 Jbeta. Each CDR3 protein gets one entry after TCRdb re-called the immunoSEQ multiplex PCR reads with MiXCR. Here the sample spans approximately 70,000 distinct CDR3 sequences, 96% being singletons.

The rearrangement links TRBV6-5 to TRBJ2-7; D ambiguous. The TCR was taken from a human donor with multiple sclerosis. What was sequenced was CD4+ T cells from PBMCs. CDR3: CASHDLPYEQYF. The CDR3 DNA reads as TGTGCCAGCCACGACCTCCCCTACGAGCAGTACTTC.